This TCR beta chain was profiled in a study of shared clonotypes between healthy human individuals. The CDR3 extends over 13 amino acids. Germline V gene lookup returns CDR1 SEHNR and CDR2 FQNEAQ (reference sequence). The repertoire was sequenced with immunoSEQ multiplex PCR; TCRdb's copy has only in-frame clones and lacks some. The table records hundreds of thousands of clones, about 96% of them present only once. CD8 cells classed as naive were CD45RO-negative and positively selected for CCR7, excluding terminally differentiated effector memory CD45RA+ cells. The gene calls are TRBV7-9 and TRBJ2-5; no firm D call. Near its end, the DNA agrees better with TRBJ2-7, so the J call may be wrong. Material for sequencing was naive CD8+ T cells sorted from blood. The receptor was isolated from a woman aged 30 to 39 in good health. The DNA for the CDR3 is TGTGCCAGCAGTTCGACGGAGACCTACGAGCAGTACTTC. Translating gives CASSSTETYEQYF.